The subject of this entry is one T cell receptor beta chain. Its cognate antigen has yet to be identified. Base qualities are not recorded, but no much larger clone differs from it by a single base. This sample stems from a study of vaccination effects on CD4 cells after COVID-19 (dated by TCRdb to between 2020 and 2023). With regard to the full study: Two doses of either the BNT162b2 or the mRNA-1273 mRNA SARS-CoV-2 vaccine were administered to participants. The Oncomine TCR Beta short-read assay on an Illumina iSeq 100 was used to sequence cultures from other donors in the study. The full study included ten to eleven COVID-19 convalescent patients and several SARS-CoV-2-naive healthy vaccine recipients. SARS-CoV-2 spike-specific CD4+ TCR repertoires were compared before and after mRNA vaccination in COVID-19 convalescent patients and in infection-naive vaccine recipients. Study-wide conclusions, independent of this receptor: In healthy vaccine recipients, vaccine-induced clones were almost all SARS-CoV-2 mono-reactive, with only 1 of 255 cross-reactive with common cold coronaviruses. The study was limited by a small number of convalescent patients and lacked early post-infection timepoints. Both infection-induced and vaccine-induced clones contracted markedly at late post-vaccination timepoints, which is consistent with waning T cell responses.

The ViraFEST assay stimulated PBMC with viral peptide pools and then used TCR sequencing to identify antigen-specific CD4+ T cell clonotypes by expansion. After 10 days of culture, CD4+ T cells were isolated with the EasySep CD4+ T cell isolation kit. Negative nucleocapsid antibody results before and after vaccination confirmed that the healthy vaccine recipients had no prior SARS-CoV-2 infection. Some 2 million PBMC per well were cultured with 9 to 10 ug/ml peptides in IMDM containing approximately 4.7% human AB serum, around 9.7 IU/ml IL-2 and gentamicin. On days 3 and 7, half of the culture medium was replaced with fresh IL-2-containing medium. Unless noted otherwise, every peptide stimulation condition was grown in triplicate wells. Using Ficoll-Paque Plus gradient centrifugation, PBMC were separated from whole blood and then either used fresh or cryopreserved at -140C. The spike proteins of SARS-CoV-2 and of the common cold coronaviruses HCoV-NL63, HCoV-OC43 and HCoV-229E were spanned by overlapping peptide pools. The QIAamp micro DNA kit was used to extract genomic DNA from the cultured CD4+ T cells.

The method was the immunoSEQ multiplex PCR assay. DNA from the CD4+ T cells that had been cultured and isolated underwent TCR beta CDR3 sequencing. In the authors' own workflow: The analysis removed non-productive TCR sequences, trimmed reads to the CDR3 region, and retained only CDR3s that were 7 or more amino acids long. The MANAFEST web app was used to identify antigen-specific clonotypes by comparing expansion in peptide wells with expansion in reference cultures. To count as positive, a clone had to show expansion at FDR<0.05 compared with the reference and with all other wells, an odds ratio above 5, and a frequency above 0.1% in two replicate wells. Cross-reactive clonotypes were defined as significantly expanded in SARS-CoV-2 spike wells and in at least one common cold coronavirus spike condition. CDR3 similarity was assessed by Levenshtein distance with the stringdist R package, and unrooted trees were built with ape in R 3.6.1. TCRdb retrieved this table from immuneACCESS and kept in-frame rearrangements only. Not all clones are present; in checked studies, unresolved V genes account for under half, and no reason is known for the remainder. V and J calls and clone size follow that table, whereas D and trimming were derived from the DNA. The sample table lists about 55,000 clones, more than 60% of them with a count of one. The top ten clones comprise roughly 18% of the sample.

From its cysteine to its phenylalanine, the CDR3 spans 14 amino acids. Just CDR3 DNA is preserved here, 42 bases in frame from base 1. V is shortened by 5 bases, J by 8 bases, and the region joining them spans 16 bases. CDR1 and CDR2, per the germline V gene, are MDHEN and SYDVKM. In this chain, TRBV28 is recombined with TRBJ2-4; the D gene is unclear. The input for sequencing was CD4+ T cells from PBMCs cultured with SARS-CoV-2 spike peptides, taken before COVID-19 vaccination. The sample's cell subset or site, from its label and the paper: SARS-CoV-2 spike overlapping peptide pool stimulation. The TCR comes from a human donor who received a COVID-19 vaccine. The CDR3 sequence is CASSNSGLVYIQYF. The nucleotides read TGTGCCAGCAGTAATAGTGGGCTAGTATACATTCAGTACTTC. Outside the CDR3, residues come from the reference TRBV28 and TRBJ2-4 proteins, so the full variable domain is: DVKVTQSSRYLVKRTGEKVFLECVQDMDHENMFWYRQDPGLGLRLIYFSYDVKMKEKGDIPEGYSVSREKKERFSLILESASTNQTSMYLCASSNSGLVYIQYFGAGTRLSVL.